The TCR beta chain under discussion was sequenced for a study of a mutant IDH1 vaccine in newly diagnosed glioma. Details on this clone: The antigen is unknown.

Time point specified: week 23, last vaccination. Vaccinated patients received 300 ug of mutant IDH1 20-mer peptide per dose, with topical imiquimod. This CDR3 has 13 residues. The germline V gene has CDR1 MNHEY and CDR2 SMNVEV (reference sequence). V was trimmed by 5 bases and J by 1 base, leaving 9 bases between them. Assay: immunoSEQ multiplex PCR; the TCRdb copy retains only in-frame clones and omits some. The data contain about 41,000 clones, over 70% of them singletons. The TCR sequence derives from a middle-aged woman with glioma. Some clones in this sample may be carry-over from other donors' samples. This sample comprised PBMCs, obtained from a glioma patient whose treatment included an IDH1 peptide vaccine. The rearrangement joins TRBV27 to TRBJ2-7; D is undetermined. CDR3 protein: CASSTTLSYEQYF. The CDR3 DNA reads as TGTGCCAGCAGTACGACACTTTCCTACGAGCAGTACTTC.